This T cell receptor (beta chain) was sequenced for a study of a mutant IDH1 vaccine in newly diagnosed glioma. Sample time point: week 5, during vaccination. Vaccination comprised doses that each held 300 ug of mutant IDH1 20-mer peptide, plus topical imiquimod. The CDR3 contains 17 residues. J gave up 0 bases and V 1 base, and 7 bases lay outside the gene matches. Per the germline V gene, CDR1 is SGHAT and CDR2 is FQNNGV. Generated by immunoSEQ multiplex PCR, the TCRdb table keeps only in-frame clones and is missing some. The repertoire consists of 25,000 to 30,000 clones, with roughly three quarters occurring once and the leading ten covering 7.2%. About this clone itself: The antigen remains unidentified.

The rearrangement joins TRBV11-2 to TRBJ2-7, with 9 bases matching TRBD1. The source is a man aged 35 to 55 with glioma. Some clones in this sample may be carry-over from other donors' samples. The source was PBMCs, collected from a glioma patient whose treatment included an IDH1 peptide vaccine. The CDR3 DNA is TGTGCCAGCAGCTTAGTACAGGGGGCCTACCTCTCCTACGAGCAGTACTTC. This sequence encodes CASSLVQGAYLSYEQYF.